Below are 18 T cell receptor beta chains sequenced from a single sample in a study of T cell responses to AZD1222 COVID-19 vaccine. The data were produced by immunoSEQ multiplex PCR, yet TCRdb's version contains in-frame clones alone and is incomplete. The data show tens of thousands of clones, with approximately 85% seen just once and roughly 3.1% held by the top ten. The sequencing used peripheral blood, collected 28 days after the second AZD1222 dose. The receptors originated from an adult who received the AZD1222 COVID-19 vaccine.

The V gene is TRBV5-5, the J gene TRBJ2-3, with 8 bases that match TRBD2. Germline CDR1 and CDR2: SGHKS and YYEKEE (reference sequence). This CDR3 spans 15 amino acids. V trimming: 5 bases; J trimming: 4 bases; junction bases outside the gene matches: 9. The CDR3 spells CASSRDSGGSDTQYF. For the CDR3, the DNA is TGTGCCAGCAGTCGGGACTCGGGAGGGTCAGATACGCAGTATTTT.

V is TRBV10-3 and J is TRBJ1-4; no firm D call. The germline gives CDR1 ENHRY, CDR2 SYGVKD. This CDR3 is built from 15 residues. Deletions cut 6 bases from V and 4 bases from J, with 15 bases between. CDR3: CAIRGNITGNEKLFF. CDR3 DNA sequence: TGTGCCATCAGGGGTAATATAACGGGTAATGAAAAACTGTTTTTT.

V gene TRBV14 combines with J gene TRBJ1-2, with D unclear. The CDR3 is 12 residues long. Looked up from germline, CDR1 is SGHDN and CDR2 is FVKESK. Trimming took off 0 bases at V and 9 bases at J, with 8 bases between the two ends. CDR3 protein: CASSQDRVCYTF. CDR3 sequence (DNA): TGTGCCAGCAGCCAAGATCGTGTATGCTACACCTTC.

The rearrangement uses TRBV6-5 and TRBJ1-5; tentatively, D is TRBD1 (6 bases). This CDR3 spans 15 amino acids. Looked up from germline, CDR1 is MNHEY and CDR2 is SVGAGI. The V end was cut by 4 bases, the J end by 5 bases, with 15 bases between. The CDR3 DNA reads TGTGCCAGCAGTTTCGAAGGGGGAGAAGATCAGCCCCAGCATTTT. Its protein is CASSFEGGEDQPQHF.

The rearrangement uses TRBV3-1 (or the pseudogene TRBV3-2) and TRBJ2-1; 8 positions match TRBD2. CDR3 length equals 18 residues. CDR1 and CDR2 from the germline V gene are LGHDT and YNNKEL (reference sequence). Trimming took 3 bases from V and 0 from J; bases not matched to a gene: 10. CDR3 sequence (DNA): TGTGCCAGCAGCCATTCTACACCGCTAGCGGGCTCCTACAATGAGCAGTTCTTC. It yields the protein CASSHSTPLAGSYNEQFF.

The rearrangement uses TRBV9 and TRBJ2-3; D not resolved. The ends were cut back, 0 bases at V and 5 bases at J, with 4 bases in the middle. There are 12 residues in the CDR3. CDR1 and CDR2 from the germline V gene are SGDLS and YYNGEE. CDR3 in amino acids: CASSVVGDTQYF. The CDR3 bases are TGTGCCAGCAGCGTAGTTGGAGATACGCAGTATTTT.

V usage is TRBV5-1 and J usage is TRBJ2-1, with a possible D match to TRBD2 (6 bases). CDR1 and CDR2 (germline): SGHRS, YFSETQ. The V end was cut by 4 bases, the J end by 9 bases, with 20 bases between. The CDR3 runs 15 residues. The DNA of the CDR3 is TGCGCCAGCAGCCCCCGGTCGGTTGCGGGGAGTGAGCAGTTCTTC. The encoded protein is CASSPRSVAGSEQFF.

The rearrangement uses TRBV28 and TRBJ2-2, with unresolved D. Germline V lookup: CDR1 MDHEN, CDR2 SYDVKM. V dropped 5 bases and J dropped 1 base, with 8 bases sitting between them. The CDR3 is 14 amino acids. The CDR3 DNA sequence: TGTGCCAGCAGTCGCAGGAGGAACACCGGGGAGCTGTTTTTT. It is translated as CASSRRRNTGELFF.

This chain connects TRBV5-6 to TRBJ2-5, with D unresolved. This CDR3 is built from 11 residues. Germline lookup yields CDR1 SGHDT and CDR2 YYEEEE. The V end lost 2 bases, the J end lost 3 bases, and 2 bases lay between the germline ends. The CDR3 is CASSLKETQYF. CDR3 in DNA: TGTGCCAGCAGCTTAAAAGAGACCCAGTACTTC.

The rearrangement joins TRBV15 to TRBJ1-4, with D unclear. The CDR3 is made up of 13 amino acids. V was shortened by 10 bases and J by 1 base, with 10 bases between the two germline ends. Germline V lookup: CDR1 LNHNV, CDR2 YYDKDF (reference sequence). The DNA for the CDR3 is TGTGCCAGTCGGACGGAAACTAATGAAAAACTGTTTTTT. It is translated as CASRTETNEKLFF.

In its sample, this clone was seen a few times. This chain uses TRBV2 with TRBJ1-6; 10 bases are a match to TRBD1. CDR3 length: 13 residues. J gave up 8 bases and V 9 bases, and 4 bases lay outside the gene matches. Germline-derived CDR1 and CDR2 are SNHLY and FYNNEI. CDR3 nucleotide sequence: TGTGCCAGTACCGGGACAGGGGATTCACCCCTCCACTTT. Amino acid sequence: CASTGTGDSPLHF.

The CDR3 nucleotides read TGTGCCACCAGCAGAGATGTGGGTCCCGAGACCCAGTACTTC. It specifies CATSRDVGPETQYF. The chain couples TRBV15 to TRBJ2-5, with no clear D. The CDR3 has 14 residues. V was cut by 0 bases and J by 5 bases, with 10 bases left in between. Germline V gene sequence: CDR1 LNHNV, CDR2 YYDKDF (reference sequence).

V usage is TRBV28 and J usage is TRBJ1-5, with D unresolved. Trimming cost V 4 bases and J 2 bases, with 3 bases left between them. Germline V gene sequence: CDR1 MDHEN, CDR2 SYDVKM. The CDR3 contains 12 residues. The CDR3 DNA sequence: TGTGCCAGCAGTTGGGGCAATCAGCCCCAGCATTTT. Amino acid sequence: CASSWGNQPQHF. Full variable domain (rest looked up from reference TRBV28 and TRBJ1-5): DVKVTQSSRYLVKRTGEKVFLECVQDMDHENMFWYRQDPGLGLRLIYFSYDVKMKEKGDIPEGYSVSREKKERFSLILESASTNQTSMYLCASSWGNQPQHFGDGTRLSIL.

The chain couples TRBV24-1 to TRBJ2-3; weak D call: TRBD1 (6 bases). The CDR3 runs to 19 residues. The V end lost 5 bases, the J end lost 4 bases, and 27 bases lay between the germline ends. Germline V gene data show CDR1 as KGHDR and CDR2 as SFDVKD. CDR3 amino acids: CATSAPVGGYDASPDTQYF. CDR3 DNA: TGTGCCACCAGTGCCCCTGTAGGGGGATACGACGCTAGCCCAGATACGCAGTATTTT.

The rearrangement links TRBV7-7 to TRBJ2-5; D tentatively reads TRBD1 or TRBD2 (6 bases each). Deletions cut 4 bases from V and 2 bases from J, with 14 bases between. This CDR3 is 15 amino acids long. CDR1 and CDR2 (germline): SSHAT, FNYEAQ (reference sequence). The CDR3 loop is CASSSIQGRQETQYF. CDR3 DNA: TGTGCCAGCAGCTCAATCCAGGGGAGGCAAGAGACCCAGTACTTC. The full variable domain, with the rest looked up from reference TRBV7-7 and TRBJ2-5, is GAGVSQSPRYKVTKRGQDVTLRCDPISSHATLYWYQQALGQGPEFLTYFNYEAQPDKSGLPSDRFSAERPEGSISTLTIQRTEQRDSAMYRCASSSIQGRQETQYFGPGTRLLVL.

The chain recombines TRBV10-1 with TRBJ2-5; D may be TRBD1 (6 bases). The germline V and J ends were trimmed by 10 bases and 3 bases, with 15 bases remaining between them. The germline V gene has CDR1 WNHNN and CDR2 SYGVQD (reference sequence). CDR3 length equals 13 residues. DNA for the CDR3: TGCGCCATCGACCCGGACAGCGAAGAGACCCAGTACTTC. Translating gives CAIDPDSEETQYF.

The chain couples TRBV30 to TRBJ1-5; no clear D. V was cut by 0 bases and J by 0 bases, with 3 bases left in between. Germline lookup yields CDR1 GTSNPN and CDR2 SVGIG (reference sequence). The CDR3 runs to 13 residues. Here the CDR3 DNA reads TGTGCCTGGAGTGTACTTAGCAATCAGCCCCAGCATTTT. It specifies CAWSVLSNQPQHF.

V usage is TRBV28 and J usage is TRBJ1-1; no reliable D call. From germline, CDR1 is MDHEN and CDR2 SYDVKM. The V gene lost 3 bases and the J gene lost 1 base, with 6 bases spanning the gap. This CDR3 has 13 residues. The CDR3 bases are TGTGCCAGCAGTTTCGCAGAGAACACTGAAGCTTTCTTT. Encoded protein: CASSFAENTEAFF.